One sample yielded the 19 T cell receptor beta chains listed below, sequenced in a study of shared clonotypes between healthy human individuals. Profiling relied on immunoSEQ multiplex PCR, and the TCRdb table lists in-frame clones only, not all of them. The sample lists some 2 million clones, roughly 96% occurring once. The sequenced sample consisted of naive CD4+ T cells sorted from blood. Documented subset: CD45RA+ positively selected. These receptors were taken from a man aged 18 to 29 in good health.

J is TRBJ2-7 and V is TRBV30; either TRBD1 or TRBD2 may fit D (7 bases each). The CDR3 consists of 13 residues. Trimming took 4 bases from V and 4 from J, leaving 14 bases between them. Germline CDR1 is GTSNPN and CDR2 is SVGIG (reference sequence). CDR3 in amino acids: CAWKSRGGYEQYF. The CDR3, as DNA: TGTGCCTGGAAATCCAGGGGGGGGTACGAGCAGTACTTC.

The V gene is TRBV5-1, the J gene TRBJ1-4; 8 bases agree with TRBD1. This CDR3 has 15 residues. V shed 3 bases and J 8 bases; nucleotides not matched to a gene: 9. Germline-derived CDR1 and CDR2 are SGHRS and YFSETQ. CDR3 bases: TGCGCCAGCAGCTCAAGGACAGGGATAGAAGAAAAACTGTTTTTT. It encodes CASSSRTGIEEKLFF.

The chain carries TRBV10-3 and TRBJ2-7, with D possibly TRBD2 on 6 matching bases. Per the germline V gene, CDR1 is ENHRY and CDR2 is SYGVKD. This CDR3 has 14 amino acids. V lost 5 bases to trimming and J lost 0 bases, with 11 bases between them. In DNA form, the CDR3 reads TGTGCCATCAGTTCTAGCGTAAGCTCCTACGAGCAGTACTTC. It specifies CAISSSVSSYEQYF.

The rearrangement joins TRBV6-5 to TRBJ2-7; D perhaps matches TRBD2 (6 bases). Germline CDR1 is MNHEY and CDR2 is SVGAGI. The CDR3 length is 15 residues. The V and J ends lost 0 bases and 5 bases respectively, with 14 bases between them. The CDR3 reads CASSYSPLAKDEQYF. DNA for the CDR3: TGTGCCAGCAGTTACTCGCCCCTAGCGAAGGACGAGCAGTACTTC.

This clone has just one count. Other nucleotide sequences in the sample specify the same CDR3. The chain carries TRBV6-6 and TRBJ1-1; D not resolved. Trimming pared 7 bases from V and 1 base from J, leaving 4 bases between. The CDR3 spans 11 residues. CDR1 is MNHNY, CDR2 SVGAGI, per germline (reference sequence). DNA for the CDR3: TGTGCCAGCAAGGGGAACACTGAAGCTTTCTTT. Its protein product is CASKGNTEAFF.

The V call is TRBV2, the J call TRBJ2-5; D is unclear. CDR3 length: 12 residues. V was clipped by 7 bases and J by 4 bases, with 10 bases between them. The V gene's germline CDR1 is SNHLY and CDR2 FYNNEI. The CDR3 DNA reads TGTGCCAGCACGTCGGTGAGAGAGACCCAGTACTTC. Translated, it gives CASTSVRETQYF.

This clone was seen once. The chain is built from TRBV9 and TRBJ1-5; tentative D call: TRBD1 (6 bases). The CDR3 sequence is 16 residues long. Trimming took 4 bases from V and 1 from J, leaving 15 bases between them. Looked up from germline, CDR1 is SGDLS and CDR2 is YYNGEE. As DNA, the CDR3 is TGTGCCAGCAGCACCGAACAGGGCACGAGCAATCAGCCCCAGCATTTT. It codes for CASSTEQGTSNQPQHF.

The chain is built from TRBV5-1 and TRBJ1-3; no reliable D call. This CDR3 region has 16 residues. V lost 1 base and J lost 0, with 11 bases in between. Germline V lookup: CDR1 SGHRS, CDR2 YFSETQ. The chain's CDR3 is CASSLTGMISGNTIYF. The CDR3 DNA reads as TGCGCCAGCAGCTTGACGGGGATGATCTCTGGAAACACCATATATTTT.

Here the CDR3 reads CASSEGTANYGYTF. DNA for the CDR3: TGCGCCAGCAGCGAGGGGACAGCTAACTATGGCTACACCTTC. The chain joins TRBV5-1 to TRBJ1-2; 7 nucleotides agree with TRBD1. J lost 0 bases, V lost 4 bases, and 3 bases had no gene match. The length of the CDR3 is 14 residues. The germline gives CDR1 SGHRS, CDR2 YFSETQ.

The gene calls are TRBV27 and TRBJ2-7, with 7 bases matching TRBD2. The trim removed 5 bases at V and 5 bases at J, leaving 15 bases unmatched. CDR3 length: 16 residues. Germline assignment: CDR1 MNHEY and CDR2 SMNVEV (reference sequence). DNA for the CDR3: TGTGCCAGCAGTCCAACAGCGGGGCTCTACGCGAACGAGCAGTACTTC. It is translated as CASSPTAGLYANEQYF.

Of note for this clone: Other DNA sequences in the same sample also yield this CDR3. The J gene is TRBJ1-5, the V gene TRBV10-3; maybe TRBD1 (6 bases). Germline CDR1 and CDR2: ENHRY and SYGVKD. V was shortened by 0 bases and J by 0 bases, with 9 bases between the two germline ends. This CDR3 is built from 16 residues. The CDR3, as DNA: TGTGCCATCAGTGAGTCCGGGGGCGATAGCAATCAGCCCCAGCATTTT. Translation gives CAISESGGDSNQPQHF.

The rearrangement uses TRBV10-3 and TRBJ1-1; D gene uncertain. The CDR3 has 12 residues. CDR1 and CDR2 from the germline V gene are ENHRY and SYGVKD. V was pared by 4 bases and J by 2 bases, with 5 bases between. CDR3 residues: CAISVKNTEAFF. The DNA for the CDR3 is TGTGCCATCAGTGTTAAAAACACTGAAGCTTTCTTT.

This chain joins TRBV7-6 and TRBJ1-5; TRBD1 aligns across 7 bases. Germline CDR1 reads SGHVS; CDR2 reads FNYEAQ. The CDR3 runs to 15 residues. V lost 1 base and J lost 1; bases outside the gene matches: 1. The chain's CDR3 is CASSLGQGSNQPQHF. CDR3 sequence (DNA): TGTGCCAGCAGCTTAGGACAGGGCAGCAATCAGCCCCAGCATTTT.

The chain carries TRBV6-1 and TRBJ2-3, with a tentative D call TRBD1 (6 bases). Germline V gene sequence: CDR1 MNHNS, CDR2 SASEGT. The length of the CDR3 is 13 residues. V lost 6 bases and J lost 6, with 13 bases in between. The DNA for the CDR3 is TGTGCCAGCAGACACAGGGTACAGGATACGCAGTATTTT. Protein product: CASRHRVQDTQYF.

This sequence joins TRBV5-1 and TRBJ2-7; no clear D gene. Germline values: CDR1 SGHRS, CDR2 YFSETQ. This CDR3 contains 15 residues. Trimming stripped 3 bases from V and 1 base from J, with 14 bases between. CDR3 sequence reads: CASSSTLVPSYEQYF. CDR3 nucleotides: TGCGCCAGCAGCTCCACCTTAGTCCCATCCTACGAGCAGTACTTC.

The CDR3 region has the DNA TGTGCCTGGAGTGCTGGACTCGCTGCCTACGAGCAGTACTTC. Protein product: CAWSAGLAAYEQYF. This chain uses TRBV30 with TRBJ2-7; TRBD2 might be the D (5 bases). This CDR3 has 14 amino acids. V dropped 1 base and J dropped 2 bases, with 12 bases sitting between them. Germline V CDR1 and CDR2: GTSNPN, SVGIG (reference sequence).

The chain combines TRBV5-6 with TRBJ2-7; the match to TRBD1 covers 10 bases. Germline V CDR1 and CDR2: SGHDT, YYEEEE. This CDR3 region has 15 residues. With V trimmed by 0 bases and J by 3 bases, 3 bases remained unmatched. The CDR3, as DNA: TGTGCCAGCAGCTTGGGACAGGGGGCCAACTACGAGCAGTACTTC. It codes for CASSLGQGANYEQYF.

Here the CDR3 reads CASSPRGIGQGGADTQYF. In DNA form, the CDR3 reads TGTGCCAGCAGCCCTCGAGGCATAGGGCAGGGAGGGGCAGATACGCAGTATTTT. V is TRBV9 and J is TRBJ2-3, with TRBD2 matching 7 bases. The germline V gene encodes CDR1 SGDLS and CDR2 YYNGEE. CDR3 length: 18 residues. With V trimmed by 4 bases and J by 4 bases, 18 bases remained unmatched.

The chain has TRBV6-5 and TRBJ2-7; D is possibly TRBD1 (6 bases). CDR3 length: 13 amino acids. CDR1 and CDR2 from the germline V gene are MNHEY and SVGAGI. V was cut by 6 bases and J by 4 bases, with 13 bases left in between. CDR3 bases: TGTGCCAGCAGAATAGGGGGAAGATACGAGCAGTACTTC. Protein product: CASRIGGRYEQYF.